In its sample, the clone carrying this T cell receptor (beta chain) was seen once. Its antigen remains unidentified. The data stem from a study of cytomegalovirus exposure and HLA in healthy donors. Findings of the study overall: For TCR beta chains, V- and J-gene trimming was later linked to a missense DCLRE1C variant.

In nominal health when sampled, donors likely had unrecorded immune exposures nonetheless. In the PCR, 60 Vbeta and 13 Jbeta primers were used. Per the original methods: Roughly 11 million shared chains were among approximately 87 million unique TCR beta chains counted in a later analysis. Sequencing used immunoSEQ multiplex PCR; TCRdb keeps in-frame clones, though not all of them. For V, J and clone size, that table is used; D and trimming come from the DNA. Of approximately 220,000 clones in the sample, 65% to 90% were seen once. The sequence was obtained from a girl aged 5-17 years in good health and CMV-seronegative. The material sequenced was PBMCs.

CDR3 sequence (DNA): TGTGCCAGCAGCTTGGTCTCTCGGGACAGAGCTAACTATGGCTACACCTTC. Its protein product is CASSLVSRDRANYGYTF. The genes are TRBV5-6 and TRBJ1-2, with 7 bases lining up with TRBD1. The CDR3 totals 17 residues. Germline trimming cut 0 bases from V and 0 bases from J; bases unmatched to any gene: 8. The germline V gene has CDR1 SGHDT and CDR2 YYEEEE. Full variable domain (missing parts from reference TRBV5-6 and TRBJ1-2): DAGVTQSPTHLIKTRGQQVTLRCSPKSGHDTVSWYQQALGQGPQFIFQYYEEEERQRGNFPDRFSGHQFPNYSSELNVNALLLGDSALYLCASSLVSRDRANYGYTFGSGTRLTVV.